The 2 T cell receptor beta chains below all came from one sample that was sequenced in a study of CD8 T cells in Susac syndrome. cDNA came from about 0.5 to 1 ug RNA primed by random hexamers. A single record per CDR3 protein comes from TCRdb applying MiXCR to the immunoSEQ multiplex PCR reads. The sample carries approximately 80,000 distinct CDR3 sequences, roughly 94% recorded once. Specimen: CD8+ T cells from PBMCs. The receptors stem from a human donor with Susac syndrome.

The chain is built from TRBV5-1 and TRBJ2-1, with TRBD2 matching 7 bases. Germline values: CDR1 SGHRS, CDR2 YFSETQ. J was trimmed by 8 bases and V by 1 base; bases with no gene match: 9. This CDR3 is built from 15 residues. DNA for the CDR3: TGCGCCAGCAGCTTGTGGGGCCGGGGGGTCGATGAGCAGTTCTTC. Translated: CASSLWGRGVDEQFF.

The chain has TRBV7-8 and TRBJ2-3; D may be TRBD2 (6 bases). CDR1 SGHVS and CDR2 FQNEAQ come from the germline V gene. Trimming stripped 6 bases from V and 5 bases from J, with 21 bases between. The CDR3 has 16 amino acids. The CDR3 loop reads CASRLRRGATQDTQYF. The DNA of the CDR3 is TGTGCCAGCAGATTAAGGAGGGGAGCCACTCAAGATACGCAGTATTTT.